The 18 T cell receptor beta chains reported below all come from one sample, sequenced in a study of CD8 T cells in Susac syndrome. Random hexamers served to reverse transcribe roughly 0.5 to 1 ug RNA. MiXCR was run by TCRdb on the immunoSEQ multiplex PCR reads, yielding one entry per CDR3 protein. There are around 190,000 distinct CDR3 sequences in the sample; 85% to 95% occur only once, and 0.1% lies in the top ten. Sequencing used CD4+ T cells from PBMCs. The source of these receptors is a human donor in good health.

This clonotype was detected a few times. In DNA, the CDR3 is TGTGCCAGCAGCCGAGACCTAGCCAAAAACATTCAGTACTTC. It yields the protein CASSRDLAKNIQYF. J is TRBJ2-4 and V is TRBV7-9; D is unresolved. This CDR3 contains 14 residues. Germline CDR1 SEHNR, CDR2 FQNEAQ (reference sequence). V was trimmed by 5 bases and J by 0 bases, leaving 8 bases between them.

The chain recombines TRBV24-1 with TRBJ2-2, with unresolved D. Deletions cut 5 bases from V and 2 bases from J, with 8 bases between. CDR3 length: 14 amino acids. Germline V gives CDR1 KGHDR, CDR2 SFDVKD. CDR3 sequence reads: CATSVRKNTGELFF. CDR3 coding DNA: TGTGCCACCAGTGTCCGGAAAAACACCGGGGAGCTGTTTTTT.

V and J are TRBV18 and TRBJ2-7, with D uncertain. The V end lost 2 bases, the J end lost 2 bases, and 7 bases lay between the germline ends. The CDR3 extends over 13 amino acids. Germline CDR1 reads KGHSH; CDR2 reads LQKENI. As DNA, the CDR3 is TGTGCCAGCTCACCAGGCATAACCTACGAGCAGTACGTC. Amino acid sequence: CASSPGITYEQYV.

The chain couples TRBV5-1 to TRBJ1-1; D not certain. V was cut by 4 bases and J by 4 bases, with 11 bases left in between. Germline lookup yields CDR1 SGHRS and CDR2 YFSETQ. The CDR3 is made up of 13 amino acids. CDR3 amino acids: CASSTAGSTEAFF. Written as DNA, the CDR3 is TGCGCCAGCAGCACCGCCGGGTCCACTGAAGCTTTCTTT. Full variable domain (outside the CDR3, taken from reference TRBV5-1 and TRBJ1-1): KAGVTQTPRYLIKTRGQQVTLSCSPISGHRSVSWYQQTPGQGLQFLFEYFSETQRNKGNFPGRFSGRQFSNSRSEMNVSTLELGDSALYLCASSTAGSTEAFFGQGTRLTVV.

The CDR3: CASSGTASTDTQYF. In nucleotides, the CDR3 is TGTGCCAGCTCAGGGACAGCCAGCACAGATACGCAGTATTTT. The chain joins TRBV18 to TRBJ2-3, with TRBD1 matching over 7 bases. There are 14 residues in the CDR3. Trimming took 5 bases from V and 0 from J; bases not matched to a gene: 2. The germline V gene encodes CDR1 KGHSH and CDR2 LQKENI.

This chain uses TRBV29-1 with TRBJ2-1; D remains ambiguous. From germline, CDR1 is SQVTM and CDR2 ANQGSEA. Trimming shortened V by 8 bases and J by 8 bases, and 13 bases separated the two germline ends. The CDR3 length is 11 residues. The CDR3 reads CSLRLLDEQFF. DNA for the CDR3: TGCAGCCTCCGACTGTTGGATGAGCAGTTCTTC.

The chain uses TRBV27 and TRBJ2-5; no clear D gene. This CDR3 has 14 amino acids. Trimming removed 0 bases from V and 4 bases from J, with 9 bases in between. CDR1 MNHEY and CDR2 SMNVEV come from the germline V gene (reference sequence). Written as DNA, the CDR3 is TGTGCCAGCAGTTTATCGACCTACGGAGAGACCCAGTACTTC. Translating it yields CASSLSTYGETQYF.

The chain combines TRBV5-1 with TRBJ2-5; maybe TRBD2 (6 bases). CDR3 length: 14 residues. CDR1 and CDR2 (germline): SGHRS, YFSETQ. V was trimmed by 2 bases and J by 4 bases, leaving 12 bases between them. CDR3 sequence: CASSLRERAETQYF. CDR3 DNA: TGCGCCAGCAGCTTACGGGAGCGGGCAGAGACCCAGTACTTC.

The table lists this clonotype with a count of one. The V and J genes are TRBV7-2 and TRBJ1-4, with D unresolved. This CDR3 region has 13 residues. Germline-derived CDR1 and CDR2 are SGHTA and FQGNSA. Trimming shortened V by 1 base and J by 4 bases, and 4 bases separated the two germline ends. CDR3 nucleotides: TGTGCCAGCAGCTTAGACGTTAATGAAAAACTGTTTTTT. Translating it yields CASSLDVNEKLFF.

The chain couples TRBV4-3 to TRBJ2-3; maybe TRBD1 (5 bases). Trimming took 0 bases from V and 2 from J, leaving 9 bases between them. Germline CDR1 reads LGHNA; CDR2 reads YSLEER. The CDR3 sequence is 15 residues long. The CDR3 loop reads CASSQDRQITDTQYF. The CDR3 coding sequence is TGCGCCAGCAGCCAAGATCGACAGATCACAGATACGCAGTATTTT.

This chain connects TRBV7-3 to TRBJ2-2, with D unclear. V was cut by 6 bases and J by 0 bases, with 8 bases left in between. The CDR3 is 14 amino acids. CDR1 and CDR2 (germline): SGHTA, FQGTGA. The CDR3 nucleotides read TGTGCCAGCAGTTACGGACCGAACACCGGGGAGCTGTTTTTT. It specifies CASSYGPNTGELFF.

The V and J genes are TRBV11-2 and TRBJ2-7; D might be TRBD2 (7 bases). The V end lost 4 bases, the J end lost 10 bases, and 20 bases lay between the germline ends. The CDR3 consists of 14 residues. Per germline, CDR1 SGHAT and CDR2 FQNNGV. The CDR3 coding sequence is TGTGCCAGCAGCTCCCCGGGGGGCGCCGAGGTCCAGTACTTC. Residues: CASSSPGGAEVQYF.

V gene TRBV12-3 or TRBV12-4 combines with J gene TRBJ1-2; D is unclear. V was cut by 4 bases and J by 0 bases, with 0 bases left in between. This CDR3 is built from 11 residues. This CDR3 is CASSSNYGYTF. The CDR3 nucleotides read TGTGCCAGCAGTTCTAACTATGGCTACACCTTC.

This clonotype was detected only once. The gene calls are TRBV28 and TRBJ1-2, with TRBD1 identical over 9 bases. CDR1 is MDHEN and CDR2 is SYDVKM in the germline V gene. Trimming took 4 bases from V and 5 from J; bases not matched to a gene: 14. This CDR3 contains 17 residues. The DNA of the CDR3 is TGTGCCAGCAGTTCGCCGGGACAGGGTGAAGCGTGGTATGGCTACACCTTC. Translated, it gives CASSSPGQGEAWYGYTF.

The chain couples TRBV4-1 to TRBJ2-1, with 8 bases fitting TRBD2. Germline V gene sequence: CDR1 MGHRA, CDR2 YSYEKL. V lost 0 bases, J lost 15 bases, and 7 bases stayed unmatched. CDR3 length equals 13 residues. CDR3 in DNA: TGCGCCAGCAGCCAAGATCTAGCGGGTATACCGTTCTTC. Its protein is CASSQDLAGIPFF.

The chain combines TRBV6-5 with TRBJ1-2, with D tentatively TRBD1 (5 bases). Per the germline V gene, CDR1 is MNHEY and CDR2 is SVGAGI. V was shortened by 6 bases and J by 9 bases, with 17 bases between the two germline ends. The CDR3 extends over 13 amino acids. CDR3 sequence: CASSYGQGSSYTF. CDR3 in DNA: TGTGCCAGCAGCTACGGGCAGGGTTCGAGCTACACCTTC.

The J gene is TRBJ2-7, the V gene TRBV2; possibly TRBD2 for D (5 bases). Germline assignment: CDR1 SNHLY and CDR2 FYNNEI. The CDR3 length is 12 residues. The V end lost 5 bases, the J end lost 6 bases, and 11 bases lay between the germline ends. In nucleotides, the CDR3 is TGTGCCAGCAGTTCACTAGTTTTCGAGCAGTACTTC. Amino acids: CASSSLVFEQYF.

This clonotype appeared a single time. This chain links TRBV7-2 with TRBJ2-1, with a possible D match to TRBD2 (6 bases). The CDR3 totals 14 residues. Germline V CDR1 and CDR2: SGHTA, FQGNSA. V was shortened by 6 bases and J by 4 bases, with 13 bases between the two germline ends. CDR3 DNA: TGTGCCAGCAGTTTTGGACGGGGGTACAATGAGCAGTTCTTC. Amino acids: CASSFGRGYNEQFF.